A selection of T cell receptor beta chains follows, all from one sample in a study of patients and donors after allogeneic stem cell transplantation. TCRdb fed the RT-PCR reads into MiXCR, producing one record per CDR3 protein. This sample has approximately 220,000 distinct CDR3 sequences; around 40% occur once, and the top ten carry around a tenth. The sequenced sample was blood, either unsorted or a sorted T cell fraction (not recorded which). These receptors came from a human donor who was either an allogeneic HSCT recipient or a stem cell or donor lymphocyte infusion donor (not recorded which). It is not recorded whose cells these are; they may come from a transplant donor. Both conserved end residues are part of each CDR3. A D gene is named only where the DNA matches it firmly. Clone size is not always given. Where it is, it says once, few, many or a class for expanded clones.

size: few; V: TRBV30; J: TRBJ1-1; D: -; CDR3: CAWSDMARTEAFF; DNA: TGTGCCTGGAGTGATATGGCGCGGACTGAAGCTTTCTTT
size: -; V: TRBV11-1; J: TRBJ1-2; D: TRBD1; CDR3: CASSLDPTGGAYGYTF; DNA: TGTGCCAGCAGCTTAGACCCGACAGGGGGAGCATATGGCTACACCTTC
size: -; V: TRBV10-2; J: TRBJ1-2; D: -; CDR3: CASSEGAQGYTF; DNA: TGCGCCAGCAGTGAAGGGGCTCAGGGCTACACCTTC
size: once; V: TRBV5-1; J: TRBJ1-6; D: -; CDR3: CASSLRQADLNSPLHF; DNA: TGCGCCAGCAGCTTGCGACAGGCAGACCTCAATTCACCCCTCCACTTT
size: few; V: TRBV5-5; J: TRBJ1-1; D: -; CDR3: CASSLYLNTEAFF; DNA: TGTGCCAGCAGCCTGTACTTGAACACTGAAGCTTTCTTT
size: few; V: TRBV2; J: TRBJ1-5; D: -; CDR3: CASSVGQRSNQPQHF; DNA: TGTGCCAGCAGTGTCGGGCAGAGAAGCAATCAGCCCCAGCATTTT
size: once; V: TRBV9; J: TRBJ1-2; D: -; CDR3: CASSAFEGLFYGYTF; DNA: TGTGCCAGCAGCGCCTTCGAGGGACTCTTCTATGGCTACACCTTC
size: few; V: TRBV7-9; J: TRBJ1-1; D: -; CDR3: CASSHLEDTEAFF; DNA: TGTGCCAGCAGCCACCTCGAGGACACTGAAGCTTTCTTT
size: few; V: TRBV20-1; J: TRBJ1-3; D: -; CDR3: CSAAPISGNTIYF; DNA: TGCAGTGCTGCACCCATCTCTGGAAACACCATATATTTT
size: -; V: TRBV12-3/TRBV12-4; J: TRBJ2-1; D: TRBD1; CDR3: CASSPDRGYYNEQFF; DNA: TGTGCCAGCAGCCCAGACAGGGGTTACTACAATGAGCAGTTCTTC
size: -; V: TRBV7-2; J: TRBJ2-1; D: -; CDR3: CASSLVADSYNEQFF; DNA: TGTGCCAGCAGCTTAGTAGCCGATTCCTACAATGAGCAGTTCTTC
size: -; V: TRBV7-3; J: TRBJ1-6; D: -; CDR3: CASSLTWYRVRDNSPLHF; DNA: TGTGCCAGCAGCTTAACGTGGTACAGGGTGAGGGATAATTCACCCCTCCACTTT
size: few; V: TRBV24-1; J: TRBJ1-2; D: -; CDR3: CATSDLQMAYGYTF; DNA: TGTGCCACCAGTGATTTGCAGATGGCATATGGCTACACCTTC
size: -; V: TRBV7-9; J: TRBJ2-7; D: -; CDR3: CASSPSERRYEQYF; DNA: TGTGCCAGCAGCCCCTCAGAGAGAAGGTACGAGCAGTACTTC
size: -; V: TRBV5-1; J: TRBJ1-3; D: -; CDR3: CASSLGTGTPIGNTIYF; DNA: TGCGCCAGCAGCTTGGGCACCGGGACACCTATCGGAAACACCATATATTTT
size: few; V: TRBV14; J: TRBJ1-2; D: -; CDR3: CASSQGTLANYGYTF; DNA: TGTGCCAGCAGCCAAGGAACCCTTGCTAACTATGGCTACACCTTC
size: many; V: TRBV12-3/TRBV12-4; J: TRBJ1-1; D: -; CDR3: CASSFQGLVGAFF; DNA: TGTGCCAGCAGTTTCCAGGGGTTGGTTGGGGCTTTCTTT
size: -; V: TRBV20-1; J: TRBJ1-5; D: -; CDR3: CSASWGANDQPQHF; DNA: TGCAGTGCTAGTTGGGGGGCGAACGATCAGCCCCAGCATTTT
size: few; V: TRBV5-1; J: TRBJ2-5; D: TRBD2; CDR3: CATFRGEETQYF; DNA: TGCGCCACCTTCCGGGGGGAAGAGACCCAGTACTTC
size: few; V: TRBV7-8; J: TRBJ1-1; D: TRBD1; CDR3: CASSKRDRVVGEAFF; DNA: TGTGCCAGCAGCAAACGGGACAGGGTCGTCGGTGAGGCTTTCTTT